The clone carrying this T cell receptor beta chain was found a few times. Its target is not known. These data originate in a study of identical twins. Study-wide results and limits: Researchers reported excess low generation probability among twin-shared out-of-frame alpha sequences.

TCRdb redid the calling of the 5' RACE reads with MiXCR, one entry per CDR3 protein. The sample holds about 340,000 distinct CDR3 sequences; about 12% are singletons and the top ten take around 6.9%. These same records also appear under a second study, on yellow fever vaccine responses in identical twins.

The source material was CD8+ T cells sorted from blood. This TCR came from a woman younger than 30 in good health.

The CDR3 sequence is CASSQDADNYGYTF. In DNA, the CDR3 is TGTGCCAGCAGCCAAGACGCCGATAACTATGGCTACACCTTC. The V call is TRBV4-2, the J call TRBJ1-2, with unresolved D. The germline gives CDR1 LGHNA, CDR2 YNFKEQ. V lost 0 bases and J lost 1, with 6 bases in between. The CDR3 covers 14 residues.